This TCR beta chain was sequenced during a study of blood T cell repertoires in COVID-19. CDR3 length: 15 amino acids. Germline CDR1 SGHRS, CDR2 YFSETQ. V lost 0 bases, J lost 3 bases, and 1 base stayed unmatched. Repertoires were generated with immunoSEQ multiplex PCR, while TCRdb's copy carries only in-frame clones and drops some. Of more than 300,000 clones detected, approximately 90% appear once; the ten largest clones hold roughly 1.2%. The chain is built from TRBV5-1 and TRBJ2-1, with TRBD2 matching over 9 bases. The TCR comes from a woman between 18 and 29 years old who had recovered from COVID-19. The sequenced sample consisted of PBMCs or T cells enriched from blood (not recorded which). The CDR3 is CASSLGRGGYNEQFF. The DNA of the CDR3 is TGCGCCAGCAGCTTGGGGCGGGGGGGCTACAATGAGCAGTTCTTC.